These 24 T cell receptor beta chains originate from one sample sequenced in a study of T cell responses to AZD1222 COVID-19 vaccine. Libraries were prepared by immunoSEQ multiplex PCR; TCRdb keeps only in-frame clonotypes and omits some of them. The data show under 200,000 clones, 70% to 90% seen once. Sequencing used peripheral blood, obtained 28 days after the second AZD1222 dose. All receptors derive from an adult who received the AZD1222 COVID-19 vaccine.

The chain links TRBV28 to TRBJ1-4; 12 nucleotides match TRBD1. The ends lost 7 bases at V and 4 bases at J; junction bases unmatched: 16. The CDR3 runs 19 residues. Germline V gene sequence: CDR1 MDHEN, CDR2 SYDVKM. CDR3 loop: CASNPPGTGGAGGNEKLFF. In nucleotides, the CDR3 is TGTGCCAGCAATCCACCCGGGACAGGGGGCGCAGGCGGTAATGAAAAACTGTTTTTT.

This chain uses TRBV6-5 with TRBJ1-3; D gene uncertain. The CDR3 consists of 15 residues. The germline V gene has CDR1 MNHEY and CDR2 SVGAGI. Trimming stripped 0 bases from V and 0 bases from J, with 6 bases between. CDR3 sequence: CASSYSRTSGNTIYF. CDR3 sequence (DNA): TGTGCCAGCAGTTACTCAAGGACCTCTGGAAACACCATATATTTT.

V and J are TRBV28 and TRBJ2-1; weak D call: TRBD1 (5 bases). This CDR3 has 12 residues. Trimming pared 5 bases from V and 7 bases from J, leaving 9 bases between. Germline V gene sequence: CDR1 MDHEN, CDR2 SYDVKM. The CDR3 nucleotides are TGTGCCAGCAGTCTCCGACAGAATGAGCAGTTCTTC. Protein product: CASSLRQNEQFF.

The chain is built from TRBV7-9 and TRBJ2-1; 7 bases match TRBD1. This CDR3 contains 15 residues. The trim removed 5 bases at V and 6 bases at J, leaving 10 bases unmatched. The germline V gene has CDR1 SEHNR and CDR2 FQNEAQ (reference sequence). In DNA form, the CDR3 reads TGTGCCAGCAGCCCCGAGGGGGCTTCTTCCAATGAGCAGTTCTTC. Residues: CASSPEGASSNEQFF.

The chain's CDR3 is CASSPGGEQYF. In nucleotides, the CDR3 is TGTGCCAGCAGTCCCGGAGGCGAGCAGTACTTC. The rearrangement joins TRBV6-5 to TRBJ2-7; D possibly corresponds to TRBD2 (5 bases). Trimming took off 5 bases at V and 6 bases at J, with 8 bases between the two ends. The CDR3 contains 11 residues. The V gene's germline CDR1 is MNHEY and CDR2 SVGAGI.

The chain links TRBV13 to TRBJ1-3; D call uncertain. In germline, CDR1 is PRHDT, CDR2 FYEKMQ (reference sequence). The V end lost 5 bases, the J end lost 3 bases, and 23 bases lay between the germline ends. The CDR3 totals 18 residues. CDR3 DNA sequence: TGTGCCAGCAGCATTCGACAATCAGCCGGCAGGCATGGAAACACCATATATTTT. Protein sequence: CASSIRQSAGRHGNTIYF.

The table lists this clone with a few counts. V usage is TRBV5-5 and J usage is TRBJ2-7; either TRBD1 or TRBD2 may fit D (6 bases each). The CDR3 is 15 residues long. V shed 5 bases and J shed 0 bases, with 15 bases lying between them. Germline values: CDR1 SGHKS, CDR2 YYEKEE (reference sequence). In DNA, the CDR3 is TGTGCCAGCAGTCTCGGGGGCCTGGGCTCCTACGAGCAGTACTTC. It specifies CASSLGGLGSYEQYF.

The rearrangement uses TRBV7-3 and TRBJ1-1; maybe TRBD1 (6 bases). Trimming left V 8 bases short and J 0 bases short, with 13 bases between. This CDR3 has 14 residues. CDR1 and CDR2 (germline): SGHTA, FQGTGA. The CDR3: CASSKDRVNTEAFF. CDR3 sequence (DNA): TGTGCCAGCTCCAAGGACAGAGTGAACACTGAAGCTTTCTTT.

In this sample, this clone turned up a few times. This chain uses TRBV12-3 or TRBV12-4 with TRBJ2-3, with TRBD1 as a possible D gene (6 bases). This CDR3 has 12 residues. The V gene lost 5 bases and the J gene lost 7 bases, with 10 bases spanning the gap. CDR3 nucleotide sequence: TGTGCCAGCAGTGCAACAGGGAATACGCAGTATTTT. Translating gives CASSATGNTQYF.

The rearrangement joins TRBV7-9 to TRBJ1-5; tentative D call: TRBD1 (6 bases). This CDR3 is 14 amino acids long. The ends were cut back, 5 bases at V and 3 bases at J, with 11 bases in the middle. Germline V gene data show CDR1 as SEHNR and CDR2 as FQNEAQ (reference sequence). CDR3 sequence (DNA): TGTGCCAGCAGCCCTGACAGGAACAATCAGCCCCAGCATTTT. It is translated as CASSPDRNNQPQHF.

This clone was observed once. This chain joins TRBV30 and TRBJ2-6; the D call may be TRBD1 or TRBD2 (5 bases each). CDR1 and CDR2 from the germline V gene are GTSNPN and SVGIG (reference sequence). The CDR3 has 17 amino acids. V lost 3 bases to trimming and J lost 0 bases, with 15 bases between them. The CDR3 loop is CAWRWGTRISGANVLTF. CDR3 nucleotide sequence: TGTGCCTGGAGGTGGGGGACCCGAATCTCTGGGGCCAACGTCCTGACTTTC.

This clone was detected only once. The chain has TRBV5-1 and TRBJ1-5, with D possibly being TRBD1 (5 bases). Germline values: CDR1 SGHRS, CDR2 YFSETQ. Trimming took 0 bases from V and 4 from J, leaving 11 bases between them. The CDR3 spans 15 residues. This CDR3 is CASSLEGSGNQPQHF. The CDR3 DNA reads TGCGCCAGCAGCTTGGAGGGATCAGGGAATCAGCCCCAGCATTTT.

The chain has TRBV5-1 and TRBJ2-7; weak D call: TRBD1 (7 bases). Germline values: CDR1 SGHRS, CDR2 YFSETQ. This CDR3 is built from 15 residues. Trimming stripped 4 bases from V and 7 bases from J, with 21 bases between. The CDR3 DNA follows: TGCGCCAGCAGCCCAGCAGGGGGGAACGAGGGGGAGCAGTACTTC. Protein product: CASSPAGGNEGEQYF.

Here the CDR3 reads CASSPIQGTDTEAFF. The CDR3 DNA reads as TGTGCCAGCTCACCCATACAGGGGACGGACACTGAAGCTTTCTTT. The chain combines TRBV18 with TRBJ1-1, with 7 bases that match TRBD1. The CDR3 consists of 15 residues. J gave up 3 bases and V 3 bases, and 7 bases lay outside the gene matches. Germline CDR1 is KGHSH and CDR2 is LQKENI.

This chain uses TRBV24-1 with TRBJ2-2; no clear D gene. The CDR3 sequence is 15 residues long. Trimming shortened V by 9 bases and J by 1 base, and 14 bases separated the two germline ends. Germline CDR1 is KGHDR and CDR2 is SFDVKD. The CDR3 here is CATGSVRQNTGELFF. CDR3 DNA sequence: TGTGCCACCGGGTCAGTTCGGCAGAACACCGGGGAGCTGTTTTTT.

The rearrangement links TRBV6-2 or TRBV6-3 to TRBJ2-3, with D possibly matching TRBD1 (6 bases). This CDR3 region has 14 residues. Germline V lookup: CDR1 MNHEY, CDR2 SVGEGT. V was shortened by 2 bases and J by 3 bases, with 9 bases between the two germline ends. DNA of the CDR3: TGTGCCAGCAGTTACACAGGGATAACAGATACGCAGTATTTT. The encoded protein is CASSYTGITDTQYF.

The J gene is TRBJ2-7, the V gene TRBV9; 9 bases map to TRBD1. V gave up 3 bases and J gave up 4 bases; unmatched junction bases: 8. The CDR3 covers 15 residues. Germline V gives CDR1 SGDLS, CDR2 YYNGEE. CDR3 sequence: CASSEGGTGLYEQYF. For the CDR3, the DNA is TGTGCCAGCAGCGAGGGGGGGACAGGGCTATACGAGCAGTACTTC.

The rearrangement links TRBV24-1 to TRBJ2-7; 7 bases are a match to TRBD1. The junction had 10 bases not matched to a gene; V was cut back by 6 bases and J by 3 bases. The CDR3 loop spans 15 amino acids. Per the germline V gene, CDR1 is KGHDR and CDR2 is SFDVKD. The CDR3 nucleotides read TGTGCCACCAGTCTCGGCAGGGGGTACGACTACGAGCAGTACTTC. Translated, it gives CATSLGRGYDYEQYF.

This clone was observed a single time. Here the CDR3 DNA reads TGTGCCAGCAGATCTAACAGGGACTCTGGAAACACCATATATTTT. Translating it yields CASRSNRDSGNTIYF. This chain connects TRBV6-5 to TRBJ1-3; D may be TRBD1 (6 bases). Germline lookup yields CDR1 MNHEY and CDR2 SVGAGI. CDR3 length: 15 residues. The V gene lost 6 bases and the J gene lost 0 bases, with 12 bases spanning the gap.

The chain uses TRBV5-6 and TRBJ1-6; a weak D match, TRBD1 (5 bases). V was cut by 0 bases and J by 7 bases, with 5 bases left in between. From germline, CDR1 is SGHDT and CDR2 YYEEEE. The CDR3 is 13 residues long. The CDR3 coding sequence is TGTGCCAGCAGCTTGGGGGGGAATTCACCCCTCCACTTT. Protein product: CASSLGGNSPLHF.

The rearrangement links TRBV29-1 to TRBJ2-7; maybe TRBD2 (6 bases). The CDR3 is 10 residues long. In germline, CDR1 is SQVTM, CDR2 ANQGSEA. V shed 7 bases and J shed 3 bases, with 7 bases lying between them. CDR3 sequence: CSAGDYEQYF. CDR3 nucleotides: TGCAGCGCGGGAGACTACGAGCAGTACTTC.

CDR3 in amino acids: CASSLEGAYEQYF. Here the CDR3 DNA reads TGTGCCAGCAGCTTAGAGGGGGCCTACGAGCAGTACTTC. V gene TRBV7-2 combines with J gene TRBJ2-7; tentatively, D is TRBD1 (6 bases). V gave up 1 base and J gave up 2 bases, with 6 bases separating them. This CDR3 has 13 residues. Germline V gives CDR1 SGHTA, CDR2 FQGNSA.

This clone turned up a few times. The chain has TRBV7-2 and TRBJ2-5; D unclear. Trimming removed 1 base from V and 5 bases from J, with 5 bases in between. The CDR3 has 12 residues. Germline V gives CDR1 SGHTA, CDR2 FQGNSA. In DNA, the CDR3 is TGTGCCAGCAGCTTAGGTCAGGAGACCCAGTACTTC. As protein: CASSLGQETQYF.

The chain has TRBV5-3 and TRBJ2-3; 7 bases map to TRBD1. TRBV5-3 qualifies as an ORF whose function is uncertain. The CDR3 length is 14 residues. V was clipped by 4 bases and J by 2 bases; unmatched bases: 4. The CDR3 spells CARSGGQYTDTQYF. The CDR3 bases are TGTGCCAGAAGCGGGGGACAGTACACAGATACGCAGTATTTT.